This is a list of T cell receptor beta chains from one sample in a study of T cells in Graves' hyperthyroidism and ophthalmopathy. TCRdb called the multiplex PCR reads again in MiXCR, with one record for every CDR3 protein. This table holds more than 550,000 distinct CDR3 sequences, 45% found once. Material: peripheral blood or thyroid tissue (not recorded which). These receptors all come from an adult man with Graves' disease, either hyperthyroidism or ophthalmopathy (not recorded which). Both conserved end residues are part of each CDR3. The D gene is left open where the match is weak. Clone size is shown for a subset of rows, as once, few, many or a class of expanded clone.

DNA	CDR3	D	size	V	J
TGTGCTAGTGGTTTAGGGACAACTAATGAAAAACTGTTTTTT	CASGLGTTNEKLFF	-	-	TRBV25-1	TRBJ1-4
TGCAGTGCTAATACAGGGGGCGGAGAGACCCAGTACTTC	CSANTGGGETQYF	TRBD1	-	TRBV25-1	TRBJ2-5
TGTGCCAGCAGTGCCCGCCGGCAGGGTTCCTATGGCTACACCTTC	CASSARRQGSYGYTF	-	few	TRBV2	TRBJ1-2
TGCAGTGCTAGAGATCAGGTAGTTCAGGGCTACGAGCAGTACTTC	CSARDQVVQGYEQYF	-	few	TRBV20-1	TRBJ2-7
TGTGCCAGCAGTGAGGGACCAGGCGGCTACACCTTC	CASSEGPGGYTF	-	-	TRBV6-1	TRBJ1-2
TGCAGCGCCAGCAGCTTAAACAGGGACACTGAAGCTTTCTTT	CSASSLNRDTEAFF	-	-	TRBV29-1	TRBJ1-1
TGCAGTGCTAGAGCGGGAGTAGGGGATGAGTGGGCCGGGGAGCTGTTTTTT	CSARAGVGDEWAGELFF	-	-	TRBV20-1	TRBJ2-2
TGTGCCAGTAGTATAGACCAAACAGGGACAAAGTCCATAAATCAGCCCCAGCATTTT	CASSIDQTGTKSINQPQHF	-	-	TRBV19	TRBJ1-5
TGTGCCAGCAGTTACTCGGATATCGGAACCGGCAATCAGCCCCAGCATTTT	CASSYSDIGTGNQPQHF	-	-	TRBV6-5	TRBJ1-5
TGTGCCAGCAGCTTAGACTCAGGGGCGAACCAAGAGACCCAGTACTTC	CASSLDSGANQETQYF	-	-	TRBV7-2	TRBJ2-5
TGCAGCGGAGGACTGATGAACACTGAAGCTTTCTTT	CSGGLMNTEAFF	-	many	TRBV29-1	TRBJ1-1
TGTGCCACCAGCAGAGGGGAAGCAGGGGGGCAGACCCAGCATTTT	CATSRGEAGGQTQHF	TRBD1	-	TRBV15	TRBJ1-5
TGTGCCAGCAGCGTAGTCCCGAACACTGAAGCTTTCTTT	CASSVVPNTEAFF	-	many	TRBV9	TRBJ1-1
TGTGCCAGCAGACCCCTTGACAGGGGAGAAGCTTTCTTT	CASRPLDRGEAFF	TRBD1	-	TRBV10-3	TRBJ1-1
TGTGCCAGCATACAGGGAAGTAACGTCGCTAATGAAAAACTGTTTTTT	CASIQGSNVANEKLFF	-	-	TRBV2	TRBJ1-4
TGTGCCACCAGTGACTACGGAGAGGGAGGCTACACCTTC	CATSDYGEGGYTF	-	-	TRBV24-1	TRBJ1-2
TGCAGCGTTGAAGGGAGGGCCGTGGGGGGCTACACCTTC	CSVEGRAVGGYTF	-	many	TRBV29-1	TRBJ1-2
TGTGCCTGGAGTTTCTGGGGACAGAACTACGAGCAGTACTTC	CAWSFWGQNYEQYF	TRBD1	-	TRBV29-1	TRBJ2-7
TGTGCCAGCACCGCTAGGACAGGGGCGGCGAAGACCCAGTACTTC	CASTARTGAAKTQYF	TRBD1	few	TRBV12-3/TRBV12-4	TRBJ2-5
TGCGCCAGCAACCTCGCGGGGGAGTCCTACGAGCAGTACTTC	CASNLAGESYEQYF	TRBD2	few	TRBV5-1	TRBJ2-7
TGTGCCAGCAGTGAATTTGGTGGGGACACTGAAGCTTTCTTT	CASSEFGGDTEAFF	-	-	TRBV10-3	TRBJ1-1
TGCGCCAGCAGCTTCTACACCGGGGAGCTGTTTTTT	CASSFYTGELFF	-	many	TRBV5-1	TRBJ2-2
TGTGCCAGCAGTGAGACAGGGTTCCAAGAGACCCAGTACTTC	CASSETGFQETQYF	TRBD1	few	TRBV12-3/TRBV12-4	TRBJ2-5
TGCAGTGCTAAAGCAACGGGACAGTCGAACACTGAAGCTTTCTTT	CSAKATGQSNTEAFF	TRBD1	-	TRBV20-1	TRBJ1-1
TGTGCCAGCAGCGCTCTTGACAGGTTCTACGTCGGCTACACCTTC	CASSALDRFYVGYTF	-	-	TRBV9	TRBJ1-2
TGTGCCAGCAGCCGGACTCTAGCGGGAGGGCCAGAAGGCCAGTACTTC	CASSRTLAGGPEGQYF	TRBD2	many	TRBV9	TRBJ2-5
TGTGCCACCAGAGACCGGGGATCGGGCAATCAGCCCCAGCATTTT	CATRDRGSGNQPQHF	-	many	TRBV10-3	TRBJ1-5
TGCGCCAGCAGCTTGACCGGTTCAGGGCATCAGCCCCAGCATTTT	CASSLTGSGHQPQHF	-	-	TRBV4-3	TRBJ1-5
TGCAGCGTTGCTGACTTAGGGGGCGAAAAACTGTTTTTT	CSVADLGGEKLFF	TRBD1	-	TRBV29-1	TRBJ1-4
TGTGCCAGCAGCCAGGGACAGGGGGCTGGAAACACCATATATTTT	CASSQGQGAGNTIYF	TRBD1	few	TRBV10-3	TRBJ1-3
TGTGCCAGCATACCGGACAGGGCGGACACTGAAGCTTTCTTT	CASIPDRADTEAFF	TRBD1	many	TRBV7-8	TRBJ1-1